One and the same sample provided the 11 T cell receptor beta chains below, sequenced in a study of tumor-infiltrating T cells and Merkel cell polyomavirus. Study background: The T cells studied were KLL-specific CD8+ cells against Merkel polyomavirus.

TCRdb's copy holds only in-frame clones and misses some; the assay was immunoSEQ multiplex PCR. The data show over 20,000 clones, roughly 85% seen once. Every patient's tumor was robustly positive for Merkel cell polyomavirus Large T antigen on immunohistochemistry. The sample was lymph node tissue. The receptor source for this set is a man aged 50-60 years with Merkel cell carcinoma.

The chain employs TRBV7-9 and TRBJ1-4, with 8 bases identical to TRBD1. From germline, CDR1 is SEHNR and CDR2 FQNEAQ (reference sequence). CDR3 size: 15 residues. The trim removed 4 bases at V and 7 bases at J, leaving 8 bases unmatched. CDR3 region: CASSSRQGYGEKLFF. CDR3 coding DNA: TGTGCCAGCAGCTCTCGACAGGGGTATGGTGAAAAACTGTTTTTT. The full variable domain, with the rest looked up from reference TRBV7-9 and TRBJ1-4, is DTGVSQNPRHKITKRGQNVTFRCDPISEHNRLYWYRQTLGQGPEFLTYFQNEAQLEKSRLLSDRFSAERPKGSFSTLEIQRTEQGDSAMYLCASSSRQGYGEKLFFGSGTQLSVL.

A single count supports this clone. The V call is TRBV5-1, the J call TRBJ2-5, with 7 bases fitting TRBD2. TRBJ2-7 matches the DNA end more closely, so the J call is doubtful. Germline V gene lookup returns CDR1 SGHRS and CDR2 YFSETQ. The CDR3 is 17 amino acids. CDR3 residues: CASSLGSGRVRTYEQYF. CDR3 nucleotide sequence: TGCGCCAGCAGCTTAGGAAGTGGGAGGGTAAGGACTTACGAGCAGTACTTC.

The gene calls are TRBV11-2 and TRBJ2-2, with 9 bases lining up with TRBD1. The junction had 13 bases not matched to a gene; V was cut back by 7 bases and J by 7 bases. Germline CDR1 is SGHAT and CDR2 is FQNNGV. The CDR3 consists of 16 residues. This chain's CDR3 is CASTVVQGAGIGELFF. The CDR3, as DNA: TGTGCCAGCACCGTGGTACAGGGGGCAGGTATCGGGGAGCTGTTTTTT.

The rearrangement links TRBV6-6 to TRBJ1-1; a possible D gene is TRBD1 (6 bases). In germline, CDR1 is MNHNY, CDR2 SVGAGI (reference sequence). CDR3 size: 15 residues. V dropped 6 bases and J dropped 1 base, with 15 bases sitting between them. CDR3 DNA sequence: TGTGCCAGCAGCACCCCGAGGGACAAGAACACTGAAGCTTTCTTT. Amino acid sequence: CASSTPRDKNTEAFF.

J is TRBJ1-5 and V is TRBV19; the D gene is possibly TRBD1 (5 bases). The V gene's germline CDR1 is LNHDA and CDR2 SQIVND (reference sequence). CDR3 length equals 15 residues. Trimming shortened V by 4 bases and J by 2 bases, and 12 bases separated the two germline ends. DNA for the CDR3: TGTGCCAGTAGTACCGTCAGGGTTGGCAATCAGCCCCAGCATTTT. This encodes CASSTVRVGNQPQHF.

This rearrangement joins TRBV7-2 to TRBJ1-2; TRBD1 aligns across 11 bases. The CDR3 extends over 15 amino acids. CDR1 SGHTA and CDR2 FQGNSA come from the germline V gene. V trimming: 5 bases; J trimming: 8 bases; junction bases outside the gene matches: 10. As DNA, the CDR3 is TGTGCCAGCAGCGGACGCCGGGGACAGGGGGAGGGCTACACCTTC. It translates to CASSGRRGQGEGYTF.

The J gene is TRBJ2-7, the V gene TRBV6-6, with 9 bases matching TRBD1. From germline, CDR1 is MNHNY and CDR2 SVGAGI (reference sequence). CDR3 length equals 16 residues. V was pared by 6 bases and J by 3 bases, with 12 bases of the junction left unmatched. CDR3 in DNA: TGTGCCAGCAGCCCCATGGACAGGGGTAATAACTACGAGCAGTACTTC. Its protein is CASSPMDRGNNYEQYF.

The chain is built from TRBV9 and TRBJ2-7; 7 bases agree with TRBD1. V shed 0 bases and J 6 bases; nucleotides not matched to a gene: 6. The CDR3 consists of 14 residues. Germline V gene data show CDR1 as SGDLS and CDR2 as YYNGEE. CDR3 coding DNA: TGTGCCAGCAGCGTAGGGGCAGGGGGTGGCGAGCAGTACTTC. It encodes CASSVGAGGGEQYF.

This chain joins TRBV7-2 and TRBJ2-5; TRBD1 matches 7 bases. V was clipped by 0 bases and J by 8 bases; unmatched bases: 9. The CDR3 is 15 amino acids. CDR1 and CDR2 (germline): SGHTA, FQGNSA. The CDR3 nucleotides are TGTGCCAGCAGCTTAGCTGGACAGGTCGCTGATACCCAGTACTTC. As protein: CASSLAGQVADTQYF.

The rearrangement joins TRBV18 to TRBJ1-1, with TRBD1 identical over 10 bases. The CDR3 has 17 residues. J lost 5 bases, V lost 3 bases, and 12 bases had no gene match. From germline, CDR1 is KGHSH and CDR2 LQKENI. The CDR3 here is CASSPKLNRDRGTEAFF. CDR3 nucleotides: TGTGCCAGCTCACCCAAATTAAACCGGGACAGGGGAACTGAAGCTTTCTTT.

The chain carries TRBV4-2 and TRBJ1-6; 8 nucleotides agree with TRBD1. The CDR3 consists of 16 residues. Germline V gene data show CDR1 as LGHNA and CDR2 as YNFKEQ. The trim removed 4 bases at V and 6 bases at J, leaving 8 bases unmatched. CDR3 bases: TGTGCCAGCAGCCGTGATGATACAGGGGGTAATTCACCCCTCCACTTT. This gives the protein CASSRDDTGGNSPLHF.